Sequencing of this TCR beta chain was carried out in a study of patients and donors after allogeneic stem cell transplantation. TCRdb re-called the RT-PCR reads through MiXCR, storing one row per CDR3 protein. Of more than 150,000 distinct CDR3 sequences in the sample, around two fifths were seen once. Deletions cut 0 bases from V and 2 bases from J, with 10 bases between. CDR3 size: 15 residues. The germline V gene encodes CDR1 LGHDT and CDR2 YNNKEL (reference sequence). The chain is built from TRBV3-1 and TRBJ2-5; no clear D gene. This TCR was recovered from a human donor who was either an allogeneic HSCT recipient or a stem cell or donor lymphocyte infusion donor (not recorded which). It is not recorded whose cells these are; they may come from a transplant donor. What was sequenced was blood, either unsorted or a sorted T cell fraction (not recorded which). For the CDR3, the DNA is TGTGCCAGCAGCCAAGATCCATTAACACAAGAGACCCAGTACTTC. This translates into CASSQDPLTQETQYF.